Listed below are T cell receptor beta chains from one sample, sequenced in a study of blood T cell repertoires in COVID-19. Assay: immunoSEQ multiplex PCR; the TCRdb copy retains only in-frame clones and omits some. The sample carries fewer than 200,000 clones, roughly 87% recorded once. Sequencing was carried out using peripheral blood. Receptors originate from a woman aged 55-75 years with COVID-19, enrolled during active disease. The CDR3 runs from the conserved cysteine through the conserved F or W. D genes are given only for firm matches. Not every row has a clone size; where given, it reads once, few, many or a size class.

TRBJ1-1,TRBV3-1/TRBV3-2,14,NA,NA,TGTGCCAGCAGCCAAGATTCCGGGAGGACTGAAGCTTTCTTT,CASSQDSGRTEAFF
TRBJ1-5,TRBV20-1,11,NA,NA,TGCAGTGCTAGCGGTCCGTCGCCCCAGCATTTT,CSASGPSPQHF
TRBJ2-6,TRBV13,15,NA,NA,TGTGCCAGCAGCTTTTTGGGTAGCGGGGCCAACGTCCTGACTTTC,CASSFLGSGANVLTF
TRBJ1-3,TRBV5-6,16,TRBD1,NA,TGTGCCAGCAGCCAGGCGGGACAGGGGTTTGGAAACACCATATATTTT,CASSQAGQGFGNTIYF
TRBJ1-4,TRBV19,14,NA,few,TGTGCCAGTAAATCAGGCAGTCCTAATGAAAAACTGTTTTTT,CASKSGSPNEKLFF
TRBJ1-5,TRBV27,17,NA,NA,TGTGCCAGCAGTTTACGATGGGGAGGCGGTGGTAATCAGCCCCAGCATTTT,CASSLRWGGGGNQPQHF
TRBJ2-6,TRBV11-3,17,NA,NA,TGTGCCAGCAGCGCTAGTGGAGCGGGCGGTGGGGCCAACGTCCTGACTTTC,CASSASGAGGGANVLTF
TRBJ2-3,TRBV3-1/TRBV3-2,18,TRBD2,NA,TGTGCCAGCAGCCCCGTCCCTCTGACTAGCGGGCGCACAGATACGCAGTATTTT,CASSPVPLTSGRTDTQYF
TRBJ1-1,TRBV5-8,13,NA,NA,TGTGCCGGCAGCTTGGGCAGGGGCACTGAAGCTTTCTTT,CAGSLGRGTEAFF
TRBJ2-3,TRBV5-4,15,NA,few,TGTGCCAGCAGCTCAGACCGGGAACACACAGATACGCAGTATTTT,CASSSDREHTDTQYF
TRBJ2-5,TRBV10-2,14,TRBD2,NA,TGCGCCAGCAGGGGACTAGCGGGAGAAGAGACCCAGTACTTC,CASRGLAGEETQYF
TRBJ2-5,TRBV5-4,14,TRBD2,NA,TGTGCCAGCAGTTTCGGGACTAGCAAAGAGACCCAGTACTTC,CASSFGTSKETQYF
TRBJ2-4,TRBV3-1/TRBV3-2,15,TRBD2,NA,TGTGCCAGCAGCCCGACCGGGGGGTCCAAAAACATTCAGTACTTC,CASSPTGGSKNIQYF
TRBJ1-1,TRBV29-1,13,TRBD1,NA,TGCAGCGTTCGGACAGGGATGGACACTGAAGCTTTCTTT,CSVRTGMDTEAFF
TRBJ1-3,TRBV28,14,NA,NA,TGTGCCACCTCAGGTGCCACCTCTGGAAACACCATATATTTT,CATSGATSGNTIYF
TRBJ2-1,TRBV24-1,15,TRBD2,NA,TGTGCCACCAGTTCGCGGGGGGCTGACTACAATGAGCAGTTCTTC,CATSSRGADYNEQFF
TRBJ1-2,TRBV5-4,13,TRBD1,NA,TGTGCCAGCATCCTAGCAGGGGGCAATGGCTACACCTTC,CASILAGGNGYTF